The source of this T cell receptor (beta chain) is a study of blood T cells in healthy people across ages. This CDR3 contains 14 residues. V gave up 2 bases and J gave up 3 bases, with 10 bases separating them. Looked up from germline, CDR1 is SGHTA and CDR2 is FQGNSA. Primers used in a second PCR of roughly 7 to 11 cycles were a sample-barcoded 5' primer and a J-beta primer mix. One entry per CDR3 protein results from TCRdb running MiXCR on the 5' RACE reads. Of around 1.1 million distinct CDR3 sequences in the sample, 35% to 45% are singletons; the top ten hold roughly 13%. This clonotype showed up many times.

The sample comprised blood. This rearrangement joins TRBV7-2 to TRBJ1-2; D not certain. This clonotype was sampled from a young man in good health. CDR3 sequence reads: CASSLRDRDYGYTF. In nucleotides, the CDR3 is TGTGCCAGCAGCTTACGTGACCGTGACTATGGCTACACCTTC.